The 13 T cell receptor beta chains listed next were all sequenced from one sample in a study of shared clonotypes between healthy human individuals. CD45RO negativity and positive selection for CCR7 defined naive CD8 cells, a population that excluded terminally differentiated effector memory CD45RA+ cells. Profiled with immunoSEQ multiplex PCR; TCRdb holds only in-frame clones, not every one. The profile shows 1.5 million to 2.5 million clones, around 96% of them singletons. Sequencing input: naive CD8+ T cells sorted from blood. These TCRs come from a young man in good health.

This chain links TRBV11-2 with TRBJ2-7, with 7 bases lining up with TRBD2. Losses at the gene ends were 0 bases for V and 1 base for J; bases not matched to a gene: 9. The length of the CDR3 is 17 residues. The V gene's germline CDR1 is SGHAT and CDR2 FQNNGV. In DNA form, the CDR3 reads TGTGCCAGCAGCTTAGAGTGGCCTAGCGGTGCATCCTACGAGCAGTACTTC. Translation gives CASSLEWPSGASYEQYF. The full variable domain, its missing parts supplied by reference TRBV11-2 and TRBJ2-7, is EAGVAQSPRYKIIEKRQSVAFWCNPISGHATLYWYQQILGQGPKLLIQFQNNGVVDDSQLPKDRFSAERLKGVDSTLKIQPAKLEDSAVYLCASSLEWPSGASYEQYFGPGTRLTVT.

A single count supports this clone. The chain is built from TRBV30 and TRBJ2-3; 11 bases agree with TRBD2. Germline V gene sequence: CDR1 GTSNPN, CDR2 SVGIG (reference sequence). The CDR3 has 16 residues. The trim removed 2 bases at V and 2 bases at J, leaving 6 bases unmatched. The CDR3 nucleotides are TGTGCCTGGAGTCCCCCTAGCGGGAGGTACACAGATACGCAGTATTTT. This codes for CAWSPPSGRYTDTQYF.

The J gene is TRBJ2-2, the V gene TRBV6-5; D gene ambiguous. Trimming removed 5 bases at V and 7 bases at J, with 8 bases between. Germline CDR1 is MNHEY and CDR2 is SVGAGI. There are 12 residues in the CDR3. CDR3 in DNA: TGTGCCAGCAGTAGGGATTACGGGGAGCTGTTTTTT. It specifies CASSRDYGELFF.

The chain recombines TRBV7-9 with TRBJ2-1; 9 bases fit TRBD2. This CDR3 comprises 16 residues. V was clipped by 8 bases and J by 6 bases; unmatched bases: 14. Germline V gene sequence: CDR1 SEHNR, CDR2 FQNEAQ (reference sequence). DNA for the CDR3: TGTGCCAGCGTCCCCGCCCTAGCGGGAATCTTCAATGAGCAGTTCTTC. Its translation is CASVPALAGIFNEQFF.

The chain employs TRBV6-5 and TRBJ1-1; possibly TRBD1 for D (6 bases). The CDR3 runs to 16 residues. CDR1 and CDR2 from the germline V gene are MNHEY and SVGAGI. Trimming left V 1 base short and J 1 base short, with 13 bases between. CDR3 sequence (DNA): TGTGCCAGCAGTTACTTCATCGGGGGCGGGAACACTGAAGCTTTCTTT. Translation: CASSYFIGGGNTEAFF.

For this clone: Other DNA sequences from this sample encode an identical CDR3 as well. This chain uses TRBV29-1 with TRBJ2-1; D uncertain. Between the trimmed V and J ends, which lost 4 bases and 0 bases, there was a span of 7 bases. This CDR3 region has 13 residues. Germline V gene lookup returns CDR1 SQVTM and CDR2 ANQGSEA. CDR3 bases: TGCAGCGTTGTCGCGGCCTCCTACAATGAGCAGTTCTTC. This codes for CSVVAASYNEQFF.

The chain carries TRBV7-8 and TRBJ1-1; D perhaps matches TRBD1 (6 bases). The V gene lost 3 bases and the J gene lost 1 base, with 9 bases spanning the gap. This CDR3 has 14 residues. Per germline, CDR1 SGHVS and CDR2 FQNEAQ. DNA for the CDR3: TGTGCCAGCAGCTTCTCAGGGGAGAACACTGAAGCTTTCTTT. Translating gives CASSFSGENTEAFF.

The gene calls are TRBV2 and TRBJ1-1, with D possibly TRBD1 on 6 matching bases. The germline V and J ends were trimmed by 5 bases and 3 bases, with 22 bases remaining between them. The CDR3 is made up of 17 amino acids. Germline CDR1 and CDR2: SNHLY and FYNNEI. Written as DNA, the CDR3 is TGTGCCAGCAGTCCGGGACAACCCATGACTTGGGACACTGAAGCTTTCTTT. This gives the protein CASSPGQPMTWDTEAFF.

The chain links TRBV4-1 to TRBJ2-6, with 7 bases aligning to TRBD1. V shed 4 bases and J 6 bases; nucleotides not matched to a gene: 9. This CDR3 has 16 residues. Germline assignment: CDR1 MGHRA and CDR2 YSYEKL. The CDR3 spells CASSPPTGYEANVLTF. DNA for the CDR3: TGCGCCAGCAGCCCCCCGACAGGGTATGAGGCCAACGTCCTGACTTTC.

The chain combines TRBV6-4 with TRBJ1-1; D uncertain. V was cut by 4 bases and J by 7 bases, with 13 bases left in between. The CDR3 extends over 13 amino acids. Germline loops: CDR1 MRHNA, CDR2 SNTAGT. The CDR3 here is CASSVPEVSEAFF. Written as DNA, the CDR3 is TGTGCCAGCAGTGTGCCCGAGGTGAGTGAAGCTTTCTTT.

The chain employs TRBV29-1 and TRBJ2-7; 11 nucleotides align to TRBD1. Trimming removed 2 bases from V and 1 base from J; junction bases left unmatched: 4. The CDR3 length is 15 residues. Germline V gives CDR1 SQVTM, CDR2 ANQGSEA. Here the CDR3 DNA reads TGCAGCGTTGAACTCCGGGACAGGGGGTCCTACGAGCAGTACTTC. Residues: CSVELRDRGSYEQYF.

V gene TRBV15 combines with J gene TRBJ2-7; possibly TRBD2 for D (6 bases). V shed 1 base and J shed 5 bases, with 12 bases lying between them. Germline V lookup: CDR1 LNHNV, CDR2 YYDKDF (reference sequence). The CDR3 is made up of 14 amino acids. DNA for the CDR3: TGTGCCACCAGCAGAGGGGGGGAGGCCCACGAGCAGTACTTC. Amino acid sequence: CATSRGGEAHEQYF.

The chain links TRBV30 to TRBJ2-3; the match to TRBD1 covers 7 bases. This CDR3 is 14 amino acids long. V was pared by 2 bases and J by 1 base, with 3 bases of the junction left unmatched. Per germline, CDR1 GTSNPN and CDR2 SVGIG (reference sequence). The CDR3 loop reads CAWSFGQGTDTQYF. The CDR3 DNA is TGTGCCTGGAGTTTTGGACAGGGCACAGATACGCAGTATTTT.